Given below is one TCR beta chain in context. Its antigen remains unknown. The data belong to a study of CD8+ T cells in alopecia areata. Study at large: Scoring treated patients' severity relied on the percentage of scalp area affected. Study conclusions and caveats: Sharing of TCR sequences between patients (possibly for HLA-related reasons) was less clear than in mice. Throughout tofacitinib, many expanded lesional clones continued to persist in scalp and blood.

cDNA reverse transcribed from extracted RNA served as the sequencing template. The method was immunoSEQ multiplex PCR; TCRdb's version includes in-frame clones alone and lacks a portion of them. Of hundreds of thousands of clones in the sample, 58% were seen once. Treatment given: oral pan-JAK inhibitor, 5-10 mg twice daily. The sequencing used CD4+ T cells sorted from blood, collected at week 24, from a patient treated with tofacitinib. The receptor comes from a human donor with alopecia areata.

CDR3 amino acids: CATSRGQGSYNEQFF. CDR3 in DNA: TGTGCCACCAGCAGAGGACAGGGTAGCTACAATGAGCAGTTCTTC. The gene calls are TRBV15 and TRBJ2-1; 7 positions agree with TRBD1. V trimming: 1 base; J trimming: 3 bases; junction bases outside the gene matches: 3. This CDR3 contains 15 residues. CDR1 and CDR2 (germline): LNHNV, YYDKDF (reference sequence).